This entry describes one T cell receptor (beta chain). These data come from a study of T cells in localized non-small cell lung cancer. Profiled with immunoSEQ multiplex PCR; TCRdb holds only in-frame clones, not every one. The sample has tens of thousands of clones; 88% are singletons. V gave up 5 bases and J gave up 4 bases; unmatched junction bases: 7. There are 15 residues in the CDR3. Germline-derived CDR1 and CDR2 are SGHTA and FQGNSA. V is TRBV7-2 and J is TRBJ2-7, with 11 bases that match TRBD2. Specimen: peripheral blood, collected before any cancer treatment. The source of this sequence is a female donor at least 60 years old with stage I squamous cell lung carcinoma. The CDR3 coding sequence is TGTGCCAGCAGCCCCCTAGCGGGAGGAAAGTACGAGCAGTACTTC. Amino acid sequence: CASSPLAGGKYEQYF. The whole variable domain, remainder taken from reference TRBV7-2 and TRBJ2-7, is GAGVSQSPSNKVTEKGKDVELRCDPISGHTALYWYRQSLGQGLEFLIYFQGNSAPDKSGLPSDRFSAERTGGSVSTLTIQRTQQEDSAVYLCASSPLAGGKYEQYFGPGTRLTVT.